One sample yielded the 17 T cell receptor beta chains listed below, sequenced in a study of regulatory T cells in long-lasting Graves disease. iRepertoire HTBI primers and Arm-PCR of CDR3 regions built TCR beta libraries. TCRdb ran MiXCR on the multiplex PCR reads and lists one entry per CDR3 protein. The sample consists of hundreds of thousands of distinct CDR3 sequences, roughly 15% of them appearing once. The time point: newly diagnosed GD, antithyroid drugs for less than 3 months. RNA from PBMCs was the source of the TCR library. In addition, the sample was reused for a study of T cells in Graves' hyperthyroidism and ophthalmopathy.

Source: peripheral blood mononuclear cells (PBMCs), taken at new diagnosis, from a patient treated with antithyroid drugs. The source of these receptors is a woman in her twenties or thirties with Graves disease.

This clonotype came up many times. V is TRBV7-3 and J is TRBJ2-1; D is unclear. Trimming shortened V by 2 bases and J by 10 bases, and 15 bases separated the two germline ends. Germline assignment: CDR1 SGHTA and CDR2 FQGTGA. The CDR3 totals 14 residues. CDR3 amino acids: CASSLYVATQEQFF. The CDR3 nucleotides read TGTGCCAGCAGCTTATATGTGGCGACTCAGGAGCAGTTCTTC.

This clonotype occurred once. V and J are TRBV3-1 and TRBJ2-5; the match to TRBD2 covers 16 bases. Germline V lookup: CDR1 LGHDT, CDR2 YNNKEL (reference sequence). This CDR3 region has 17 residues. Trimming at V came to 3 bases and at J to 5 bases, leaving 6 bases not matched to a gene. The CDR3, as DNA: TGTGCCAGCAGCCAGGGACTAGCGGGAGGGCCTCGGGAGACCCAGTACTTC. It translates to CASSQGLAGGPRETQYF.

This chain connects TRBV4-1 to TRBJ2-5; D is perhaps TRBD2 (5 bases). V was cut by 1 base and J by 4 bases, with 13 bases left in between. The CDR3 is 15 amino acids. The germline CDR1 and CDR2 sequences are MGHRA and YSYEKL. The CDR3 reads CASSQVAGGGETQYF. The CDR3 region has the DNA TGCGCCAGCAGCCAAGTTGCAGGAGGCGGAGAGACCCAGTACTTC.

The rearrangement joins TRBV7-6 to TRBJ2-3; D may be TRBD2 (5 bases). Germline CDR1 reads SGHVS; CDR2 reads FNYEAQ. The CDR3 covers 19 residues. Trimming pared 5 bases from V and 4 bases from J, leaving 28 bases between. The CDR3 DNA sequence: TGTGCCAGCAGCCCTACTCCCCGGGGAGTAGGAGAGTTTGCAGATACGCAGTATTTT. Translation: CASSPTPRGVGEFADTQYF.

This clonotype was recorded at least ten times. The chain recombines TRBV24-1 with TRBJ2-3; TRBD1 matches at 8 bases. V shed 4 bases, J shed 0 bases, and the junction held 2 bases outside the gene matches. Germline assignment: CDR1 KGHDR and CDR2 SFDVKD. The CDR3 extends over 15 amino acids. CDR3 bases: TGTGCCACCAGTGAGGGGACAGGAAGCACAGATACGCAGTATTTT. This translates into CATSEGTGSTDTQYF.

This clonotype occurred a few times. The gene calls are TRBV20-1 and TRBJ2-7, with 10 bases that match TRBD2. The CDR3 consists of 14 residues. The germline V gene encodes CDR1 DFQATT and CDR2 SNEGSKA (reference sequence). V lost 0 bases, J lost 7 bases, and 6 bases stayed unmatched. The CDR3 protein is CSAREGLATGEQYF. CDR3 sequence (DNA): TGCAGTGCTAGAGAGGGACTAGCGACTGGGGAGCAGTACTTC.

The V gene is TRBV6-1, the J gene TRBJ2-2; 8 bases map to TRBD2. The V and J ends lost 6 bases and 9 bases, in that order; junction bases with no gene match: 12. Per germline, CDR1 MNHNS and CDR2 SASEGT. CDR3 size: 15 residues. CDR3: CASRREDNGGWELFF. The CDR3 nucleotides read TGTGCCAGCAGGCGGGAGGACAACGGTGGCTGGGAGCTGTTTTTT.

Note on this clonotype: It may be a read error: a sequence one base away is much more abundant. The chain employs TRBV5-1 and TRBJ2-2; D may match TRBD1 or TRBD2 (5 bases each). Per the germline V gene, CDR1 is SGHRS and CDR2 is YFSETQ. This CDR3 has 18 amino acids. V gave up 4 bases and J gave up 4 bases, with 23 bases separating them. The CDR3 nucleotides are TGCGCCAGCAGCAAAGGGACCACAAAAGGGATGAGCACCGGGGAGCTGTTTTTT. Encoded protein: CASSKGTTKGMSTGELFF. Together with reference TRBV5-1 and TRBJ2-2, the CDR3 gives the full variable domain: KAGVTQTPRYLIKTRGQQVTLSCSPISGHRSVSWYQQTPGQGLQFLFEYFSETQRNKGNFPGRFSGRQFSNSRSEMNVSTLELGDSALYLCASSKGTTKGMSTGELFFGEGSRLTVL.

This clonotype has a count of ten or more. This chain connects TRBV15 to TRBJ1-1; D uncertain. This CDR3 has 13 amino acids. V lost 0 bases and J 10 bases, leaving 12 bases between the germline ends. Germline loops: CDR1 LNHNV, CDR2 YYDKDF (reference sequence). This chain's CDR3 is CATSRDFSERAFF. DNA of the CDR3: TGTGCCACCAGCAGAGATTTTTCCGAAAGAGCTTTCTTT.

This clonotype was seen at least ten times. The chain is built from TRBV29-1 and TRBJ1-5, with no clear D. V dropped 7 bases and J dropped 4 bases, with 14 bases sitting between them. Germline CDR1 is SQVTM and CDR2 is ANQGSEA. The CDR3 contains 13 residues. The CDR3 loop is CSAKRGENQPQHF. CDR3 nucleotide sequence: TGCAGCGCAAAGCGCGGGGAAAATCAGCCCCAGCATTTT.

Points on this clonotype: A much larger clone lies one base from this, so it may be a read error. The chain joins TRBV2 to TRBJ1-2; no clear D. V lost 6 bases and J 1 base, leaving 12 bases between the germline ends. The CDR3 has 14 amino acids. Germline values: CDR1 SNHLY, CDR2 FYNNEI. The DNA of the CDR3 is TGTGCCAGCAGGCTTGGGGAGTTTAACTATGGCTACACCTTC. It translates to CASRLGEFNYGYTF.

This clonotype was counted at least ten times. The gene calls are TRBV27 and TRBJ2-5; a weak D match, TRBD2 (5 bases). The CDR3 runs 12 residues. V lost 5 bases, J lost 9 bases, and 13 bases lay in between. Germline CDR1 MNHEY, CDR2 SMNVEV (reference sequence). This CDR3 reads CASSGVPGAQYF. The CDR3 coding sequence is TGTGCCAGCAGTGGGGTCCCCGGGGCCCAGTACTTC.

This chain uses TRBV5-1 with TRBJ2-2; 13 bases match TRBD2. CDR1 and CDR2 (germline): SGHRS, YFSETQ. This CDR3 has 18 amino acids. With 4 bases clipped from V and 4 bases from J, the junction kept 10 bases outside the gene matches. The CDR3 is CASSRAGLAGRRTGELFF. In DNA form, the CDR3 reads TGCGCCAGCAGCCGGGCGGGACTAGCGGGACGTCGCACCGGGGAGCTGTTTTTT.

The chain carries TRBV20-1 and TRBJ2-7; D perhaps matches TRBD1 (5 bases). In germline, CDR1 is DFQATT, CDR2 SNEGSKA (reference sequence). V dropped 2 bases and J dropped 4 bases, with 18 bases sitting between them. This CDR3 has 15 amino acids. CDR3 in DNA: TGCAGTGCTAGAATGGGTCGACAGCTTAATTACGAGCAGTACTTC. It encodes CSARMGRQLNYEQYF.

The sample holds many counts of this clonotype. V and J are TRBV28 and TRBJ1-5; D not certain. The germline gives CDR1 MDHEN, CDR2 SYDVKM. Trimming removed 4 bases from V and 0 bases from J, with 10 bases in between. This CDR3 contains 15 residues. The DNA of the CDR3 is TGTGCCAGCAGTTGGAGTAGTAATAGCAATCAGCCCCAGCATTTT. Translation gives CASSWSSNSNQPQHF.

V is TRBV12-3 or TRBV12-4 and J is TRBJ1-3; D remains unclear. V was cut by 6 bases and J by 0 bases, with 12 bases left in between. The CDR3 consists of 15 residues. The CDR3 coding sequence is TGTGCCAGCAGACGACGGGATAACTCTGGAAACACCATATATTTT. Amino acid sequence: CASRRRDNSGNTIYF.

The V and J genes are TRBV7-9 and TRBJ2-7, with TRBD1 as a possible D gene (6 bases). V was trimmed by 3 bases and J by 6 bases, leaving 9 bases between them. Germline V gene data show CDR1 as SEHNR and CDR2 as FQNEAQ (reference sequence). CDR3 length equals 12 residues. CDR3: CASSLIGGEQYF. In DNA, the CDR3 is TGTGCCAGCAGCTTGATAGGGGGCGAGCAGTACTTC.